Shown below are 26 T cell receptor beta chains from a single sample sequenced in a study of cytomegalovirus exposure and HLA in healthy donors. It was with 60 Vbeta and 13 Jbeta primers that the PCR ran. Libraries were prepared by immunoSEQ multiplex PCR; TCRdb keeps only in-frame clonotypes and omits some of them. This table holds some 200,000 clones, roughly 80% found once. The source material was PBMCs. The receptors come from a woman between 45 and 65 years old in good health and CMV-seropositive.

This chain connects TRBV6-1 to TRBJ2-7, with TRBD2 identical over 7 bases. V gave up 6 bases and J gave up 2 bases; unmatched junction bases: 4. Germline CDR1 is MNHNS and CDR2 is SASEGT. The CDR3 sequence is 13 residues long. CDR3 region: CASRAGEPYEQYF. The CDR3 DNA is TGTGCCAGCAGGGCGGGGGAGCCCTACGAGCAGTACTTC.

This clone was observed a handful of times. The J gene is TRBJ1-1, the V gene TRBV2, with 9 nucleotides matching TRBD1. The CDR3 extends over 13 amino acids. The germline CDR1 and CDR2 sequences are SNHLY and FYNNEI. After removal of 11 bases from V and 7 bases from J, the junction contained 11 bases not matched to a gene. The CDR3 DNA follows: TGTGCCGGACTTGTGGGACAGGGAGGTGAAGCTTTCTTT. Amino acid sequence: CAGLVGQGGEAFF.

The chain employs TRBV29-1 and TRBJ1-4, with a possible D match to TRBD1 (6 bases). Germline values: CDR1 SQVTM, CDR2 ANQGSEA. Trimming shortened V by 5 bases and J by 6 bases, and 16 bases separated the two germline ends. The CDR3 spans 14 residues. The CDR3 reads CSVMRGTKDEKLFF. In DNA form, the CDR3 reads TGCAGCGTTATGAGGGGGACAAAGGATGAAAAACTGTTTTTT.

As concerns this clone: At one end, the junction sequence differs from germline, possibly due to a read error. This rearrangement joins TRBV2 to TRBJ1-1; D possibly corresponds to TRBD1 (6 bases). The length of the CDR3 is 14 residues. CDR1 and CDR2 (germline): SNHLY, FYNNEI. CDR3 amino acids: CASGEGHRNTEAFF. In nucleotides, the CDR3 is TGTGCCAGCGGTGAGGGACACCGTAACACTGAAGCTTTCTTT.

This clone showed up just a few times. The genes are TRBV7-2 and TRBJ1-4; D not certain. In germline, CDR1 is SGHTA, CDR2 FQGNSA. The V end lost 3 bases, the J end lost 8 bases, and 13 bases lay between the germline ends. The CDR3 covers 14 residues. The CDR3 spells CASSFSREGEKLFF. The CDR3 coding sequence is TGTGCCAGCAGCTTCTCCCGGGAAGGAGAAAAACTGTTTTTT.

V usage is TRBV7-3 and J usage is TRBJ2-1; 11 bases line up with TRBD2. Trimming cost V 5 bases and J 5 bases; bases outside gene matches: 5. The germline CDR1 and CDR2 sequences are SGHTA and FQGTGA. CDR3 length equals 15 residues. The CDR3 coding sequence is TGTGCCAGCAGCAGGGGGACTAGCGGAGACAATGAGCAGTTCTTC. Protein sequence: CASSRGTSGDNEQFF.

This sequence joins TRBV19 and TRBJ1-6; D ambiguous. The CDR3 length is 12 residues. V was shortened by 3 bases and J by 9 bases, with 6 bases between the two germline ends. From germline, CDR1 is LNHDA and CDR2 SQIVND (reference sequence). CDR3 loop: CASSISVSPLHF. CDR3 nucleotides: TGTGCCAGTAGTATCTCGGTTTCACCCCTCCACTTT.

This chain connects TRBV4-3 to TRBJ1-2; TRBD1 agrees at 9 bases. With V trimmed by 0 bases and J by 7 bases, 6 bases remained unmatched. The CDR3 extends over 15 amino acids. Germline V gene lookup returns CDR1 LGHNA and CDR2 YSLEER. The CDR3: CASSQDPQGAFGYTF. The CDR3 bases are TGCGCCAGCAGCCAAGATCCACAGGGGGCGTTTGGCTACACCTTC.

This chain uses TRBV18 with TRBJ1-4, with D unresolved. Germline V gives CDR1 KGHSH, CDR2 LQKENI. The V gene lost 1 base and the J gene lost 5 bases, with 8 bases spanning the gap. CDR3 length equals 14 residues. CDR3 sequence: CASSPLAGNEKLFF. CDR3 in DNA: TGTGCCAGCTCACCACTAGCTGGGAATGAAAAACTGTTTTTT. The full variable domain, its missing parts supplied by reference TRBV18 and TRBJ1-4, is NAGVMQNPRHLVRRRGQEARLRCSPMKGHSHVYWYRQLPEEGLKFMVYLQKENIIDESGMPKERFSAEFPKEGPSILRIQQVVRGDSAAYFCASSPLAGNEKLFFGSGTQLSVL.

The chain combines TRBV19 with TRBJ1-4, with 7 bases lining up with TRBD1. The CDR3 extends over 14 amino acids. Unmatched junction bases numbered 8, after V lost 6 bases and J lost 7 bases. Germline V gene data show CDR1 as LNHDA and CDR2 as SQIVND (reference sequence). The CDR3 spells CASRTDRLSEKLFF. CDR3 DNA sequence: TGTGCCAGTAGGACGGACAGGCTAAGTGAAAAACTGTTTTTT.

The rearrangement joins TRBV2 to TRBJ2-7, with 8 positions matching TRBD1. The germline gives CDR1 SNHLY, CDR2 FYNNEI. J was trimmed by 2 bases and V by 6 bases; bases with no gene match: 0. The CDR3 is made up of 12 amino acids. CDR3 bases: TGTGCCAGCAGGGACAGGGCCTACGAGCAGTACTTC. The encoded protein is CASRDRAYEQYF. Filled out from reference TRBV2 and TRBJ2-7, the complete variable domain reads EPEVTQTPSHQVTQMGQEVILRCVPISNHLYFYWYRQILGQKVEFLVSFYNNEISEKSEIFDDQFSVERPDGSNFTLKIRSTKLEDSAMYFCASRDRAYEQYFGPGTRLTVT.

V gene TRBV5-1 combines with J gene TRBJ2-3; TRBD1 aligns across 8 bases. The CDR3 is made up of 16 amino acids. V shed 7 bases and J 0 bases; nucleotides not matched to a gene: 10. The germline V gene encodes CDR1 SGHRS and CDR2 YFSETQ. CDR3 nucleotides: TGCGCCAGCTCAGGACAGGGAACTATTAGCACAGATACGCAGTATTTT. Residues: CASSGQGTISTDTQYF.

The chain has TRBV30 and TRBJ1-6; the D gene is possibly TRBD1 (6 bases). This CDR3 comprises 13 residues. V was trimmed by 3 bases and J by 7 bases, leaving 10 bases between them. In germline, CDR1 is GTSNPN, CDR2 SVGIG (reference sequence). Here the CDR3 DNA reads TGTGCCTGGAGGACCACAGGGAATTCACCCCTCCACTTT. Translated, it gives CAWRTTGNSPLHF. The variable domain in full, completed from reference TRBV30 and TRBJ1-6, reads SQTIHQWPATLVQPVGSPLSLECTVEGTSNPNLYWYRQAAGRGLQLLFYSVGIGQISSEVPQNLSASRPQDRQFILSSKKLLLSDSGFYLCAWRTTGNSPLHFGNGTRLTVT.

The J gene is TRBJ1-5, the V gene TRBV4-2; D perhaps matches TRBD1 (6 bases). Germline CDR1 is LGHNA and CDR2 is YNFKEQ. The CDR3 spans 18 residues. V was trimmed by 4 bases and J by 1 base, leaving 20 bases between them. CDR3: CASSPQADSLWSNQPQHF. DNA for the CDR3: TGTGCCAGCAGCCCCCAAGCGGACAGTTTGTGGAGCAATCAGCCCCAGCATTTT.

The V call is TRBV19, the J call TRBJ2-7; perhaps TRBD1 as D (6 bases). Germline V CDR1 and CDR2: LNHDA, SQIVND (reference sequence). The CDR3 consists of 12 residues. V lost 9 bases and J lost 5, with 14 bases in between. The chain's CDR3 is CASKTGRDEQYF. As DNA, the CDR3 is TGTGCCAGCAAAACAGGGCGCGACGAGCAGTACTTC.

The chain employs TRBV5-4 and TRBJ1-6; D gene uncertain. Germline lookup yields CDR1 SGHNT and CDR2 YYREEE (reference sequence). CDR3 size: 17 residues. Trimming shortened V by 1 base and J by 5 bases, and 16 bases separated the two germline ends. The CDR3 loop reads CASSLWYSYTDNSPLHF. The CDR3, as DNA: TGTGCCAGCAGCTTGTGGTACAGCTACACAGATAATTCACCCCTCCACTTT.

The chain employs TRBV27 and TRBJ2-7; TRBD2 matches 16 bases. CDR1 and CDR2 (germline): MNHEY, SMNVEV (reference sequence). The ends lost 4 bases at V and 3 bases at J; junction bases unmatched: 6. CDR3 length: 17 amino acids. CDR3 protein: CASSSGLAGGTFYEQYF. Written as DNA, the CDR3 is TGTGCCAGCAGTTCGGGACTAGCGGGGGGGACCTTCTACGAGCAGTACTTC.

The rearrangement links TRBV30 to TRBJ2-3; 10 nucleotides agree with TRBD2. This CDR3 has 14 residues. Germline values: CDR1 GTSNPN, CDR2 SVGIG (reference sequence). The CDR3 here is CATSRSGGGDTQYF. In DNA, the CDR3 is TGTGCTACGTCCCGAAGCGGGGGGGGAGATACGCAGTATTTT.

A single count supports this clone. The V gene is TRBV11-1, the J gene TRBJ1-1, with D possibly TRBD1 on 6 matching bases. V lost 7 bases and J lost 2, with 20 bases in between. Germline V CDR1 and CDR2: SGHAT, FQDESV (reference sequence). The CDR3 runs 16 residues. CDR3 protein: CASTNRGGQLNTEAFF. CDR3 nucleotides: TGTGCCAGCACCAATCGAGGTGGACAGCTTAACACTGAAGCTTTCTTT.

The chain joins TRBV2 to TRBJ1-5; no reliable D call. The V gene's germline CDR1 is SNHLY and CDR2 FYNNEI. This CDR3 has 14 amino acids. V was clipped by 5 bases and J by 0 bases, with 8 bases between them. The CDR3 DNA follows: TGTGCCAGCAGTACTGGGCGTAGCAATCAGCCCCAGCATTTT. This encodes CASSTGRSNQPQHF.

This chain joins TRBV6-5 and TRBJ1-2; D is unresolved. Deletions cut 6 bases from V and 3 bases from J, with 14 bases between. The germline CDR1 and CDR2 sequences are MNHEY and SVGAGI. The CDR3 extends over 14 amino acids. The CDR3 DNA is TGTGCCAGCAGCCCCCTCCGGGGAGACTATGGCTACACCTTC. Translation: CASSPLRGDYGYTF.

The chain employs TRBV6-6 and TRBJ1-1; D is perhaps TRBD1 (5 bases). Germline values: CDR1 MNHNY, CDR2 SVGAGI (reference sequence). This CDR3 region has 13 residues. V was cut by 6 bases and J by 1 base, with 9 bases left in between. In DNA, the CDR3 is TGTGCCAGCAGACCCACAGGGAACACTGAAGCTTTCTTT. Protein: CASRPTGNTEAFF.

Only a few counts were recorded for this clone. V is TRBV2 and J is TRBJ1-3; D unresolved. Trimming took 3 bases from V and 4 from J, leaving 4 bases between them. Germline V lookup: CDR1 SNHLY, CDR2 FYNNEI. The CDR3 length is 12 residues. The CDR3 sequence: CASSELGNTIYF. The CDR3, as DNA: TGTGCCAGCAGTGAGTTAGGAAACACCATATATTTT.

The V gene is TRBV6-6, the J gene TRBJ1-4; maybe TRBD1 (5 bases). The germline CDR1 and CDR2 sequences are MNHNY and SVGAGI (reference sequence). CDR3 length equals 15 residues. Trimming removed 0 bases at V and 3 bases at J, with 8 bases between. DNA for the CDR3: TGTGCCAGCAGTTACTCAGGGGTTCCTAATGAAAAACTGTTTTTT. Translation: CASSYSGVPNEKLFF.

This clone came up a few times. The genes are TRBV13 and TRBJ2-5, with TRBD1 identical over 7 bases. J gave up 1 base and V 4 bases, and 6 bases lay outside the gene matches. The CDR3 is made up of 15 amino acids. The germline CDR1 and CDR2 sequences are PRHDT and FYEKMQ (reference sequence). This chain's CDR3 is CASSYRGEVQETQYF. The CDR3 DNA reads TGTGCCAGCAGCTACAGGGGCGAGGTCCAAGAGACCCAGTACTTC. Full variable domain (outside the CDR3, taken from reference TRBV13 and TRBJ2-5): AAGVIQSPRHLIKEKRETATLKCYPIPRHDTVYWYQQGPGQDPQFLISFYEKMQSDKGSIPDRFSAQQFSDYHSELNMSSLELGDSALYFCASSYRGEVQETQYFGPGTRLLVL.

This clone was observed a handful of times. The CDR3 spells CATSAVAGGPGELFF. The CDR3 region has the DNA TGTGCCACCTCCGCGGTAGCGGGGGGGCCCGGGGAGCTGTTTTTT. This chain joins TRBV2 and TRBJ2-2; 11 bases match TRBD2. The CDR3 length is 15 residues. CDR1 SNHLY and CDR2 FYNNEI come from the germline V gene. V was clipped by 10 bases and J by 6 bases; unmatched bases: 10.